The clone carrying this T cell receptor beta chain was seen a few times. Its antigen is unknown. Only in-frame clones appear in the TCRdb table, and some are missing; sequencing was by immunoSEQ multiplex PCR. Of some 7,800 clones listed, approximately 35% were seen once; the top ten hold about 5.9%. It was at 37°C and for 6 to 7 days that the mixed lymphocyte reaction cells were cocultured. Germline values: CDR1 SGHVS, CDR2 FQNEAQ. The ends were cut back, 1 base at V and 11 bases at J, with 11 bases in the middle. The CDR3 is 12 residues long. This entry is derived from a study of siplizumab effects on memory and regulatory T cells. Study-wide results and caveats: Memory cells seemed less diverse than naive T cells, which seemed major alloresponse contributors.

The TCR sequence derives from a human donor in good health; the cells came from an allogeneic mixed lymphocyte reaction. The chain combines TRBV7-8 with TRBJ1-1; D remains unclear. Sequenced sample: CFSE-low (dividing) CD8+ T cells sorted from an allogeneic mixed lymphocyte reaction. The CDR3 DNA sequence: TGTGCCAGCAGCTTAGTGGTTTTTAGGGCTTTCTTT. Translation: CASSLVVFRAFF. The full variable domain, completed using reference TRBV7-8 and TRBJ1-1, is GAGVSQSPRYKVAKRGQDVALRCDPISGHVSLFWYQQALGQGPEFLTYFQNEAQLDKSGLPSDRFFAERPEGSVSTLKIQRTQQEDSAVYLCASSLVVFRAFFGQGTRLTVV.